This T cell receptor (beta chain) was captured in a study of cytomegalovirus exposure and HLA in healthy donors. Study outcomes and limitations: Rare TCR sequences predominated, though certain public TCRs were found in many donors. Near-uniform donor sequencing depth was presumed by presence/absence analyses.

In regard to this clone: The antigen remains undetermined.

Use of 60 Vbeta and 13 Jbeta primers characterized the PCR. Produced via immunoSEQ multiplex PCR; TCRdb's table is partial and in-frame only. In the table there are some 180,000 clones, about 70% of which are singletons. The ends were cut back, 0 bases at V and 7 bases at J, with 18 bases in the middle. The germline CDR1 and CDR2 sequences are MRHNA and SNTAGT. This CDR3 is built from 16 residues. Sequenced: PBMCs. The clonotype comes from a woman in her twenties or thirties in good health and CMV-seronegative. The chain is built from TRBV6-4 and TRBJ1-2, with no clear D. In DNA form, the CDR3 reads TGTGCCAGCAGTGACTCGTGGGTGAAATCGGGAGGTGGCTACACCTTC. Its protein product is CASSDSWVKSGGGYTF.